The table lists the clone carrying this T cell receptor (beta chain) with a few counts. The antigen is not known. The entry originates in a study of identical twins. Findings and limits, study-wide: Within monozygotic twins, out-of-frame TCR alpha sharing was underestimated by the models.

Unique molecular identifiers were in the cDNA, with template-switch universal primer binding. TCRdb re-called the 5' RACE reads through MiXCR, storing one row per CDR3 protein. The table has 500,000 to 650,000 distinct CDR3 sequences, 7.1% seen once. This CDR3 is 15 amino acids long. Trimming removed 6 bases from V and 5 bases from J, with 19 bases in between. From germline, CDR1 is SQVTM and CDR2 ANQGSEA. The sample also formed part of further work on yellow fever vaccine responses in identical twins.

The specimen sequenced was PBMCs. The source of this sequence is a woman aged 18-29 years in good health. This chain joins TRBV29-1 and TRBJ2-2, with a tentative D call TRBD2 (7 bases). The CDR3 region has the DNA TGCAGCGTATTCACAGGGCGCGGGGGAACCGGGGAGCTGTTTTTT. Protein product: CSVFTGRGGTGELFF.